A single sample is the source of the 22 T cell receptor beta chains below, sequenced in a study of T cells after yellow fever vaccination. TCRdb reprocessed the 5' RACE reads with MiXCR, giving one entry per CDR3 protein. The table shows some 350,000 distinct CDR3 sequences, with around 3.9% occurring only once. Sequencing was performed on PBMCs, taken 5 days after the yellow fever booster vaccination. These receptors were obtained from a man aged 18 to 29 who received the YFV17D yellow fever vaccine.

V is TRBV6-1 and J is TRBJ1-6; a possible D gene is TRBD1 (5 bases). Trimming took 9 bases from V and 5 from J, leaving 11 bases between them. Germline V gene sequence: CDR1 MNHNS, CDR2 SASEGT. The CDR3 runs to 13 residues. CDR3 DNA sequence: TGTGCCAGTATCGAGGACAATAATTCACCCCTCCACTTT. Translation: CASIEDNNSPLHF.

In this sample, this clonotype turned up many times. The chain combines TRBV6-6 with TRBJ1-5, with 7 bases matching TRBD1. The trim removed 2 bases at V and 2 bases at J, leaving 12 bases unmatched. The V gene's germline CDR1 is MNHNY and CDR2 SVGAGI (reference sequence). This CDR3 has 18 residues. The CDR3 DNA reads TGTGCCAGCAGTTACCCCCCCAAGACAGGGTTTGGCAATCAGCCCCAGCATTTT. Its translation is CASSYPPKTGFGNQPQHF.

This clonotype was counted only a few times. The chain employs TRBV7-9 and TRBJ2-2, with 12 bases lining up with TRBD2. The CDR3 has 16 residues. Germline CDR1 and CDR2: SEHNR and FQNEAQ (reference sequence). The V and J ends lost 6 bases and 6 bases, in that order; junction bases with no gene match: 8. The CDR3 bases are TGTGCCAGCAGAACTAGCGGGGGGAGTCCCCCCGGGGAGCTGTTTTTT. Protein product: CASRTSGGSPPGELFF.

This clonotype was counted a few times. The rearrangement uses TRBV5-1 and TRBJ2-2; D may be TRBD2 (6 bases). This CDR3 comprises 15 residues. Trimming shortened V by 0 bases and J by 4 bases, and 10 bases separated the two germline ends. The germline V gene encodes CDR1 SGHRS and CDR2 YFSETQ. CDR3 sequence reads: CASSLDGGRTGELFF. In DNA form, the CDR3 reads TGCGCCAGCAGCTTGGACGGGGGACGCACCGGGGAGCTGTTTTTT.

In its sample, this clonotype was seen a few times. This chain joins TRBV2 and TRBJ1-4, with a tentative D call TRBD1 (6 bases). This CDR3 region has 15 residues. Germline CDR1 reads SNHLY; CDR2 reads FYNNEI. The V and J ends lost 6 bases and 3 bases respectively, with 14 bases between them. The CDR3 reads CASRALAGANEKLFF. The DNA of the CDR3 is TGTGCCAGCAGGGCATTGGCAGGGGCTAATGAAAAACTGTTTTTT. The variable domain in full, with the rest retrieved from reference TRBV2 and TRBJ1-4, is EPEVTQTPSHQVTQMGQEVILRCVPISNHLYFYWYRQILGQKVEFLVSFYNNEISEKSEIFDDQFSVERPDGSNFTLKIRSTKLEDSAMYFCASRALAGANEKLFFGSGTQLSVL.

In its sample, this clonotype is medium-sized. The J gene is TRBJ2-7, the V gene TRBV18; TRBD1 might be the D (6 bases). V was cut by 8 bases and J by 4 bases, with 12 bases left in between. Germline assignment: CDR1 KGHSH and CDR2 LQKENI. The CDR3 consists of 12 residues. In DNA form, the CDR3 reads TGTGCCAGCAGCCCGGACAGTTACGAGCAGTACTTC. The encoded protein is CASSPDSYEQYF. Using reference TRBV18 and TRBJ2-7 for the parts outside the CDR3, the full variable domain is NAGVMQNPRHLVRRRGQEARLRCSPMKGHSHVYWYRQLPEEGLKFMVYLQKENIIDESGMPKERFSAEFPKEGPSILRIQQVVRGDSAAYFCASSPDSYEQYFGPGTRLTVT.

The rearrangement uses TRBV27 and TRBJ1-5; 7 bases match TRBD1. Trimming removed 6 bases from V and 7 bases from J; junction bases left unmatched: 12. The CDR3 loop spans 15 amino acids. Germline V gives CDR1 MNHEY, CDR2 SMNVEV (reference sequence). The CDR3: CASRTQGEPLQPQHF. The CDR3 region has the DNA TGTGCCAGCAGAACGCAGGGGGAACCCCTACAGCCCCAGCATTTT.

The chain combines TRBV2 with TRBJ1-4; 7 bases are shared with TRBD1. Germline trimming cut 8 bases from V and 7 bases from J; bases unmatched to any gene: 10. This CDR3 contains 14 residues. Germline CDR1 and CDR2: SNHLY and FYNNEI. CDR3 in amino acids: CASRTGVLGEKLFF. CDR3 sequence (DNA): TGTGCCAGCCGGACAGGAGTTTTGGGTGAAAAACTGTTTTTT. The full variable domain, in which reference TRBV2 and TRBJ1-4 provide the parts outside the CDR3, is EPEVTQTPSHQVTQMGQEVILRCVPISNHLYFYWYRQILGQKVEFLVSFYNNEISEKSEIFDDQFSVERPDGSNFTLKIRSTKLEDSAMYFCASRTGVLGEKLFFGSGTQLSVL.

This chain joins TRBV7-9 and TRBJ2-1; TRBD2 is a possible D gene (6 bases). CDR3 length: 14 residues. Germline-derived CDR1 and CDR2 are SEHNR and FQNEAQ (reference sequence). Trimming left V 3 bases short and J 7 bases short, with 13 bases between. In DNA, the CDR3 is TGTGCCAGCAGCTTTACCGGGGACTCGAATGAGCAGTTCTTC. Amino acid sequence: CASSFTGDSNEQFF.

This clonotype appeared a few times. The J gene is TRBJ1-1, the V gene TRBV19; D is uncertain. Germline-derived CDR1 and CDR2 are LNHDA and SQIVND (reference sequence). The V end lost 7 bases, the J end lost 3 bases, and 12 bases lay between the germline ends. The CDR3 spans 13 residues. The CDR3 sequence: CASTDPWDTEAFF. The CDR3 DNA follows: TGTGCCAGTACCGACCCCTGGGACACTGAAGCTTTCTTT.

J is TRBJ2-3 and V is TRBV9; D remains unclear. The CDR3 totals 15 residues. V was cut by 0 bases and J by 1 base, with 9 bases left in between. CDR1 is SGDLS and CDR2 is YYNGEE in the germline V gene. This CDR3 reads CASSVVGWGTDTQYF. The CDR3 region has the DNA TGTGCCAGCAGCGTAGTAGGGTGGGGCACAGATACGCAGTATTTT.

This clonotype was recorded many times. The chain employs TRBV5-1 and TRBJ2-7; D gene unclear. Germline CDR1 and CDR2: SGHRS and YFSETQ. The CDR3 extends over 14 amino acids. Trimming took off 6 bases at V and 6 bases at J, with 19 bases between the two ends. The chain's CDR3 is CASNQAAPAGEQYV. Here the CDR3 DNA reads TGCGCCAGCAATCAAGCTGCACCTGCCGGCGAGCAGTACGTC.

The chain combines TRBV4-3 with TRBJ1-1; no clear D gene. Germline CDR1 reads LGHNA; CDR2 reads YSLEER. V lost 0 bases and J lost 2, with 10 bases in between. The CDR3 totals 15 residues. The chain's CDR3 is CASSQDWAVNTEAFF. The CDR3, as DNA: TGCGCCAGCAGCCAAGATTGGGCAGTTAACACTGAAGCTTTCTTT.

This clonotype was counted ten times or more. The V and J genes are TRBV20-1 and TRBJ1-5; D possibly corresponds to TRBD1 (5 bases). Germline loops: CDR1 DFQATT, CDR2 SNEGSKA (reference sequence). The CDR3 consists of 15 residues. The V gene lost 5 bases and the J gene lost 0 bases, with 14 bases spanning the gap. The CDR3 nucleotides are TGCAGTGCTGGGGCAGGGCCTTATAGCAATCAGCCCCAGCATTTT. Residues: CSAGAGPYSNQPQHF.

This chain uses TRBV19 with TRBJ1-1, with TRBD1 matching over 8 bases. J gave up 1 base and V 4 bases, and 5 bases lay outside the gene matches. The CDR3 spans 15 residues. The germline CDR1 and CDR2 sequences are LNHDA and SQIVND (reference sequence). In DNA, the CDR3 is TGTGCCAGTAGTAGACCCGGACAGGGGAACACTGAAGCTTTCTTT. It is translated as CASSRPGQGNTEAFF.

This clonotype was detected ten times or more. V gene TRBV25-1 combines with J gene TRBJ2-5, with D unresolved. This CDR3 is 15 amino acids long. V was shortened by 4 bases and J by 2 bases, with 14 bases between the two germline ends. The V gene's germline CDR1 is MGHDK and CDR2 SYGVNS. CDR3 DNA: TGTGCCAGCAGTGGATCCCGGGCCCTACAAGAGACCCAGTACTTC. Its translation is CASSGSRALQETQYF. Based on the CDR3 plus reference TRBV25-1 and TRBJ2-5, the full variable domain is EADIYQTPRYLVIGTGKKITLECSQTMGHDKMYWYQQDPGMELHLIHYSYGVNSTEKGDLSSESTVSRIRTEHFPLTLESARPSHTSQYLCASSGSRALQETQYFGPGTRLLVL.

This clonotype was recorded a few times. The chain carries TRBV9 and TRBJ1-1; D unresolved. Trimming removed 0 bases from V and 1 base from J, with 4 bases in between. Germline V lookup: CDR1 SGDLS, CDR2 YYNGEE. This CDR3 has 13 residues. The CDR3 DNA reads as TGTGCCAGCAGCGTAGAGGCGAACACTGAAGCTTTCTTT. Amino acid sequence: CASSVEANTEAFF. Together with reference TRBV9 and TRBJ1-1, the CDR3 gives the full variable domain: DSGVTQTPKHLITATGQRVTLRCSPRSGDLSVYWYQQSLDQGLQFLIQYYNGEERAKGNILERFSAQQFPDLHSELNLSSLELGDSALYFCASSVEANTEAFFGQGTRLTVV.

This clonotype was seen repeatedly, ten times or more. The rearrangement joins TRBV28 to TRBJ1-2; D uncertain. Germline values: CDR1 MDHEN, CDR2 SYDVKM. V dropped 5 bases and J dropped 7 bases, with 11 bases sitting between them. This CDR3 spans 12 amino acids. The CDR3 nucleotides are TGTGCCAGCAGTGTCTCAGGATCTGGCTACACCTTC. Protein: CASSVSGSGYTF.

The V gene is TRBV19, the J gene TRBJ1-6; 8 bases align to TRBD1. This CDR3 has 17 amino acids. After removal of 1 base from V and 10 bases from J, the junction contained 12 bases not matched to a gene. Germline loops: CDR1 LNHDA, CDR2 SQIVND (reference sequence). The CDR3 coding sequence is TGTGCCAGTAGTATAGGTCTCCTACAGGGGGTCGGATCACCCCTCCACTTT. As protein: CASSIGLLQGVGSPLHF. The whole variable domain, remainder taken from reference TRBV19 and TRBJ1-6, is DGGITQSPKYLFRKEGQNVTLSCEQNLNHDAMYWYRQDPGQGLRLIYYSQIVNDFQKGDIAEGYSVSREKKESFPLTVTSAQKNPTAFYLCASSIGLLQGVGSPLHFGNGTRLTVT.

This sequence joins TRBV7-2 and TRBJ2-1; D possibly matches TRBD1 or TRBD2 (5 bases each). The CDR3 totals 12 residues. The germline gives CDR1 SGHTA, CDR2 FQGNSA. The V end lost 7 bases, the J end lost 12 bases, and 16 bases lay between the germline ends. The CDR3 reads CASTPEGRRQFF. In DNA, the CDR3 is TGTGCCAGCACCCCAGAGGGGCGGCGGCAGTTCTTC.

Many counts were recorded for this clonotype. This sequence joins TRBV29-1 and TRBJ2-7; TRBD1 is a possible D gene (6 bases). The CDR3 runs 14 residues. The V gene's germline CDR1 is SQVTM and CDR2 ANQGSEA. Trimming left V 7 bases short and J 2 bases short, with 18 bases between. CDR3 sequence: CSASPGQTPYEQYF. For the CDR3, the DNA is TGCAGCGCCTCGCCCGGACAGACACCCTACGAGCAGTACTTC.

This clonotype was picked up a small number of times. The chain has TRBV6-6 and TRBJ1-5; no clear D. Trimming removed 5 bases at V and 6 bases at J, with 5 bases between. Germline V gene lookup returns CDR1 MNHNY and CDR2 SVGAGI (reference sequence). This CDR3 is 11 amino acids long. This CDR3 reads CASSGSQPQHF. The CDR3 region has the DNA TGTGCCAGCAGTGGTAGTCAGCCCCAGCATTTT.